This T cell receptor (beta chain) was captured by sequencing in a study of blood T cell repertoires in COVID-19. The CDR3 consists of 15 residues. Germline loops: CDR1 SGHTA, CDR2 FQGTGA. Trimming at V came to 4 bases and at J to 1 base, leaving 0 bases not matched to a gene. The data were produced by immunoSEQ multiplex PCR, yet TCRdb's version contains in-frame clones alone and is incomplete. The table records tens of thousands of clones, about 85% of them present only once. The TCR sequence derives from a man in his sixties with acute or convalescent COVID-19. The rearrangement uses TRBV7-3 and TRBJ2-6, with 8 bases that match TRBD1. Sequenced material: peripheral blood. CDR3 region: CASSYRGSGANVLTF. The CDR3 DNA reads TGTGCCAGCAGCTACAGGGGGTCTGGGGCCAACGTCCTGACTTTC.